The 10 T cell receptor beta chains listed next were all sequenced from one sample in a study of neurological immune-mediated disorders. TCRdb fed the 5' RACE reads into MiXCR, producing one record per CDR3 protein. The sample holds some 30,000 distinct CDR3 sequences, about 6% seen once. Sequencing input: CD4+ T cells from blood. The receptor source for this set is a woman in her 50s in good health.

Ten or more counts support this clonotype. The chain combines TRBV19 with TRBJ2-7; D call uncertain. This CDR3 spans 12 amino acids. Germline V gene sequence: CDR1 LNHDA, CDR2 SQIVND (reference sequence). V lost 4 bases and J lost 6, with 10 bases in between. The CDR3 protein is CASSTLLGEQYF. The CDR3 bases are TGTGCCAGTAGTACCCTCCTTGGCGAGCAGTACTTC.

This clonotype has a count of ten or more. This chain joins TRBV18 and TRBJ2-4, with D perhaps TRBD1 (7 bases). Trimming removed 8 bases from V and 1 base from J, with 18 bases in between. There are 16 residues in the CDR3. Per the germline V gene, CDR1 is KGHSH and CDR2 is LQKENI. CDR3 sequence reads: CASADREVYAKNIQYF. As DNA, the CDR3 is TGTGCCAGCGCCGACAGGGAGGTGTATGCCAAAAACATTCAGTACTTC.

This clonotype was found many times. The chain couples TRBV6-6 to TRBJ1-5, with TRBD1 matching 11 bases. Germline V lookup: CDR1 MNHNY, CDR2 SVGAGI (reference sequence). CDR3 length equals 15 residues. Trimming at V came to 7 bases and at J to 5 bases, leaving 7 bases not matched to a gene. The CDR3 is CASNGQGARDQPQHF. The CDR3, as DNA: TGTGCCAGCAACGGACAGGGGGCGCGGGATCAGCCCCAGCATTTT.

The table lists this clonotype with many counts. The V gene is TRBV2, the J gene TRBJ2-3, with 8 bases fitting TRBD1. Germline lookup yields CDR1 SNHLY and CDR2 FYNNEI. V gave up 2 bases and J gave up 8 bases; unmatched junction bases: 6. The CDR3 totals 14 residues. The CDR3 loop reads CASSETGGGGTQYF. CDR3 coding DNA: TGTGCCAGCAGTGAAACAGGGGGAGGCGGTACGCAGTATTTT.

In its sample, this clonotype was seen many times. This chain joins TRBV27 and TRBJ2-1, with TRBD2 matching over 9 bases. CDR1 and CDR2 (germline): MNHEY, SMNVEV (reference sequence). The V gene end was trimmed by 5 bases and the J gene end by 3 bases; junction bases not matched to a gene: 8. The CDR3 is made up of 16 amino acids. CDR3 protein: CASSPVSGSSYNEQFF. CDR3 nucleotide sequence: TGTGCCAGCAGTCCGGTTAGCGGGAGCAGCTACAATGAGCAGTTCTTC.

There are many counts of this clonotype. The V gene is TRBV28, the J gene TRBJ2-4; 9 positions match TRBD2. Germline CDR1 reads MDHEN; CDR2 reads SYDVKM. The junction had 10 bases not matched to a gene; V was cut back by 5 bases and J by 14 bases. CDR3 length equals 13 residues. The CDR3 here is CASSPLHSGGKYF. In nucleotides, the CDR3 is TGTGCCAGCAGTCCCCTACATAGCGGGGGAAAGTACTTC.

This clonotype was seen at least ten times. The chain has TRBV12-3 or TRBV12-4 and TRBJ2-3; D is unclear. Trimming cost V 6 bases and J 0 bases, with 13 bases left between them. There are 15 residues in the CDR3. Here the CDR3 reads CASRQDGSSTDTQYF. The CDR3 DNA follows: TGTGCCAGCAGACAAGACGGATCTAGCACAGATACGCAGTATTTT.

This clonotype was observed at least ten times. CDR3 in amino acids: CASSLASGATNEKLFF. The CDR3, as DNA: TGCGCCAGCAGCTTGGCCTCGGGTGCAACTAATGAAAAACTGTTTTTT. This chain links TRBV5-1 with TRBJ1-4; D is undetermined. This CDR3 contains 16 residues. Deletions cut 0 bases from V and 0 bases from J, with 9 bases between. Germline V gene sequence: CDR1 SGHRS, CDR2 YFSETQ.

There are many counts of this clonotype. CDR3 bases: TGCAGTGCTGAGACCGGGACAGGGATCTACGAGCAGTACTTC. Translating it yields CSAETGTGIYEQYF. The rearrangement uses TRBV20-1 and TRBJ2-7; 9 bases map to TRBD1. With V trimmed by 5 bases and J by 3 bases, 8 bases remained unmatched. CDR1 is DFQATT and CDR2 is SNEGSKA in the germline V gene (reference sequence). This CDR3 has 14 residues.

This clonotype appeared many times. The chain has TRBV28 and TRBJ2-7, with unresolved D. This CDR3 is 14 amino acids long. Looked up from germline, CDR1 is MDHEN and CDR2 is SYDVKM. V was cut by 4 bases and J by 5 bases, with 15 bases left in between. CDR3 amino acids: CASSSFPPPNEQYF. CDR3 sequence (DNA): TGTGCCAGCAGTTCTTTCCCCCCACCGAACGAGCAGTACTTC.